Sequencing of this T cell receptor beta chain was carried out in a study of cytomegalovirus exposure and HLA in healthy donors. Findings of the study overall: The likely origin of a cluster of highly shared sequence variants was a sequencing artifact.

Amplification used 60 Vbeta primers and 13 Jbeta primers. Libraries were prepared by immunoSEQ multiplex PCR; TCRdb keeps only in-frame clonotypes and omits some of them. The sample includes approximately 150,000 clones, approximately 73% of them seen just once. Points on this clone: What it binds is unknown.

The J segment lost 8 bases and the V segment lost 4 bases, leaving 8 bases of the junction unmatched. In germline, CDR1 is SGHDT, CDR2 YYEEEE. The CDR3 loop spans 14 amino acids. The sequence came from a woman between 18 and 29 years old in good health and CMV-seronegative. The chain carries TRBV5-6 and TRBJ1-2, with 10 bases matching TRBD1. The sequenced sample consisted of PBMCs. The CDR3 nucleotides read TGTGCCAGCAGCATAGGGACAGGGGCAGGGGGCTACACCTTC. This sequence encodes CASSIGTGAGGYTF.